The T cell receptor beta chain described here comes from a study of blood T cell repertoires in COVID-19. In the study overall: Samples of COVID-19 (acute and convalescent) were obtained from the United States, Italy and Spain. PBMCs, B-cell-depleted T cells, or T cells provided the cDNA or gDNA that made up the material.

From germline, CDR1 is LNHNV and CDR2 YYDKDF (reference sequence). The CDR3 totals 17 residues. J was trimmed by 6 bases and V by 0 bases; bases with no gene match: 9. As handled by the study authors: Estimated nucleated cell counts came from reference gene primer amplification. TCRdb keeps only in-frame clones here, not all; method: immunoSEQ multiplex PCR. V and J calls and clone size are those listed in that table; D and trimming were worked out from the DNA. This sample has 200,000 to 300,000 clones, with approximately 85% found just once. This clonotype was sampled from a woman in her twenties or thirties with acute or convalescent COVID-19. The chain combines TRBV15 with TRBJ2-1, with TRBD1 matching 9 bases. The specimen was peripheral blood. The CDR3 here is CATSRDRWTGAPNEQFF. The CDR3 DNA reads TGTGCCACCAGCAGAGATCGATGGACAGGGGCGCCCAATGAGCAGTTCTTC.